This T cell receptor beta chain came from a study of blood T cell repertoires in COVID-19. Study context: Samples representing acute and convalescent COVID-19 were sourced from the United States, Italy and Spain. Sources were T cells, B-cell-depleted T cells, or PBMCs; the material itself was cDNA or gDNA.

Profiled with immunoSEQ multiplex PCR; TCRdb holds only in-frame clones, not every one. Among around 290,000 clones listed, 90% to 95% were seen once. Germline V CDR1 and CDR2: SGHRS, YFSETQ. The V segment lost 4 bases and the J segment 0 bases; nucleotides outside the gene matches: 7. This CDR3 has 16 residues. This rearrangement joins TRBV5-1 to TRBJ2-7; 10 nucleotides align to TRBD2. This TCR came from a woman aged 25 to 39 with COVID-19, enrolled during active disease. Sequenced material: peripheral blood. Written as DNA, the CDR3 is TGCGCCAGCAGCGAGGGACTAGCGTCGAGCTCCTACGAGCAGTACTTC. Translating it yields CASSEGLASSSYEQYF.